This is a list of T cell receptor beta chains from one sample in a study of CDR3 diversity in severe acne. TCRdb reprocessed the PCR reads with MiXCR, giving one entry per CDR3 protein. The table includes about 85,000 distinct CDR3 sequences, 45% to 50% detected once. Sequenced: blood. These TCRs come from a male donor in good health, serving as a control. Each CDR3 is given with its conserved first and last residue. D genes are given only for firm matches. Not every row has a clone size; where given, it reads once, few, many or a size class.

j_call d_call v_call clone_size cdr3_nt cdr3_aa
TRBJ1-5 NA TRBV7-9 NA TGTGCCAGCAGCTTAGGTTATAGCAATCAGCCCCAGCATTTT CASSLGYSNQPQHF
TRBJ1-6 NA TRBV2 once TGTGCCAGCAAAGGAAAGTTGAGCTCCTATAATTCACCCCTCCACTTT CASKGKLSSYNSPLHF
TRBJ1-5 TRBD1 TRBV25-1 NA TGTGCCAGCAGTCTGACAGGGATGGATCAGCCCCAGCATTTT CASSLTGMDQPQHF
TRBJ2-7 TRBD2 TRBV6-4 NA TGTGCCAGCAGTGACGGGACTAGCGACCCCTACGAGCAGTACTTC CASSDGTSDPYEQYF
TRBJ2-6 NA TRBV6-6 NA TGTGCCAGCAGTGAATGGGAGGGGGTATTAACTGGGGCCAACGTCCTGACTTTC CASSEWEGVLTGANVLTF
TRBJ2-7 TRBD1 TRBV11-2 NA TGTGCCAGCAGCACACGGACAGGGGCTGGGTACGAGCAGTACTTC CASSTRTGAGYEQYF
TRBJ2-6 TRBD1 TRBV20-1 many TGCAGTGCTCAATCAGGGGGATCGGGGGCCAACGTCCTGACTTTC CSAQSGGSGANVLTF
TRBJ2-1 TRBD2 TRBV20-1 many TGCAGTGCGCCCGCCTTAGCGGGATACGACAATGAGCAGTTCTTC CSAPALAGYDNEQFF
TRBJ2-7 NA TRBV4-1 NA TGCGCCAGCAGCCAAGGGGACCGAACCTACGAGCAGTACTTC CASSQGDRTYEQYF
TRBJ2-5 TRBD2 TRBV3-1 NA TGTGCCAGCAGCCAAGGGTATGCGGGGGGGACCCAAGAGACCCAGTACTTC CASSQGYAGGTQETQYF
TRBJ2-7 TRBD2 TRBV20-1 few TGCAGTGCTAGGAGATGGCGGCTCGGGGGGGGCTACGAGCAGTACTTC CSARRWRLGGGYEQYF
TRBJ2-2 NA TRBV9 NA TGTGCCAGCAGCCAAGGACCCACGGGCACCGGGGAGCTGTTTTTT CASSQGPTGTGELFF
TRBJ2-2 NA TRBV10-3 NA TGTGCCAGCCGGGCAGCCGCGAACACCGGGGAGCTGTTTTTT CASRAAANTGELFF
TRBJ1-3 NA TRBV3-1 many TGTGCCAGCAGCCAATACCGGGACGTCTCTGGAAACACCATATATTTT CASSQYRDVSGNTIYF
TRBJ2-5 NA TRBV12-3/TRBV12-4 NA NA CASSSEAGTGEGYTFGSGTQYF
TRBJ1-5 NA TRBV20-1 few TGCAGTGCTAGATCCGCGGCTTCGAGCAATCAGCCCCAGCATTTT CSARSAASSNQPQHF
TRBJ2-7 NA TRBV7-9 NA TGTGCCAGCAGCTTGGCACTCTCCGAGCAGTACTTC CASSLALSEQYF
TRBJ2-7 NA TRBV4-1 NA TGCGCCAGCAGCCAAGTCGGGCAGGGAAGGGACGAGCAGTACTTC CASSQVGQGRDEQYF
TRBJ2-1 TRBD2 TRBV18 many TGTGCCAGCTCACCACTTGGACTAGCGGGGGGCTCCTACAATGAGCAGTTCTTC CASSPLGLAGGSYNEQFF
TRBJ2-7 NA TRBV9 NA TGTGCCAGCAGCACCGATCCGGGGCCCTACGAGCAGTACTTC CASSTDPGPYEQYF
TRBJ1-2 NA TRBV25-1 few TGTGCCAGCAGCTTAGTACCAGGCTATTATGGCTACACCTTC CASSLVPGYYGYTF
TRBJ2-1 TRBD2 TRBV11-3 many TGTGCCAGCAGCAAGACTAGCGGGGGGGCCAGTGCCGATGAGCAGTTCTTC CASSKTSGGASADEQFF
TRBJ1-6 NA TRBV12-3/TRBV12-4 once TGTGTCAGCAGTTACGGCAAGGATTCACCCCTCCACTTT CVSSYGKDSPLHF